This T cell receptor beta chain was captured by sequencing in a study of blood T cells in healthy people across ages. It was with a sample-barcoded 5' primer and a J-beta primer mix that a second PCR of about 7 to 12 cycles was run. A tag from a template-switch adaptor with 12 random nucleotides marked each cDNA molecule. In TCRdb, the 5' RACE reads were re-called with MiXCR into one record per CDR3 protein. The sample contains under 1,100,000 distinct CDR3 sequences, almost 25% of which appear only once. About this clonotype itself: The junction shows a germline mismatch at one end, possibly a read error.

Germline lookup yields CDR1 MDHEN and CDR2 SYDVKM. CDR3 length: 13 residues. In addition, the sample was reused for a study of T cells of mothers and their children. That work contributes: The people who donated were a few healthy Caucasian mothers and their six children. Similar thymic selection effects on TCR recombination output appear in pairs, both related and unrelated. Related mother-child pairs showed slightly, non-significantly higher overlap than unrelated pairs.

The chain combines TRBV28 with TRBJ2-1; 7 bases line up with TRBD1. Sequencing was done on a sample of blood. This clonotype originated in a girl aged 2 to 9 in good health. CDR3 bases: TGTGCCAGCAGTGATTGGGAGACAGGGAGCTCAGTCTTC. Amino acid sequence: CASSDWETGSSVF.